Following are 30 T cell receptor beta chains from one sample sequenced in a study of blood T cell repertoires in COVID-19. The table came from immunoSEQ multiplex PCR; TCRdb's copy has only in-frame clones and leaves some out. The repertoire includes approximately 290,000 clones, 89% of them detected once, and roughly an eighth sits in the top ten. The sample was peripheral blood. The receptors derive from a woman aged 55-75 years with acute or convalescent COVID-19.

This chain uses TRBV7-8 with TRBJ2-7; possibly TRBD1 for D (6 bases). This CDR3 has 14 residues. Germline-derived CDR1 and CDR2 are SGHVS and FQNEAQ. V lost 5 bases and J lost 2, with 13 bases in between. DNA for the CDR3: TGTGCCAGCAGCGCCGAGACAGGCCCCTACGAGCAGTACTTC. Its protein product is CASSAETGPYEQYF.

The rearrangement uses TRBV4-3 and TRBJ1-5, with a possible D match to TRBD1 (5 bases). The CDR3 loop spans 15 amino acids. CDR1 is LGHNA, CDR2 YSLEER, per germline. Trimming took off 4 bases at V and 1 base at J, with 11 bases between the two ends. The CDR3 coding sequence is TGCGCCAGCAGCCTAGACGGGGGGAGCAATCAGCCCCAGCATTTT. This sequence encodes CASSLDGGSNQPQHF.

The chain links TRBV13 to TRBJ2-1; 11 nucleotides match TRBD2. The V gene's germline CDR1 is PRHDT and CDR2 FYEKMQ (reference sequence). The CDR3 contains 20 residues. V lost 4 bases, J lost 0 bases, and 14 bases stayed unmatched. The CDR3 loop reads CASSSRLAGISSDSYNEQFF. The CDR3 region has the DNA TGTGCCAGCAGCTCGAGACTAGCGGGAATATCAAGTGACTCCTACAATGAGCAGTTCTTC.

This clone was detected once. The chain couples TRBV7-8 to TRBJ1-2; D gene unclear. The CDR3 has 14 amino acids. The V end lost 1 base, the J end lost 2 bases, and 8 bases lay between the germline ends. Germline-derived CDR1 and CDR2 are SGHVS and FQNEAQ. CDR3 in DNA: TGTGCCAGCAGCTTAGTGGCCTCCAACTATGGCTACACCTTC. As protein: CASSLVASNYGYTF.

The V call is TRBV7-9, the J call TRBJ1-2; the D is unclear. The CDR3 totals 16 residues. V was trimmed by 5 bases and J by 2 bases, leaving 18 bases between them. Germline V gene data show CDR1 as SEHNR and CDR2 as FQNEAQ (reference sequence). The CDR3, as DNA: TGTGCCAGCAGCCAATCCCTCCCGAGTATAAACTATGGCTACACCTTC. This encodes CASSQSLPSINYGYTF.

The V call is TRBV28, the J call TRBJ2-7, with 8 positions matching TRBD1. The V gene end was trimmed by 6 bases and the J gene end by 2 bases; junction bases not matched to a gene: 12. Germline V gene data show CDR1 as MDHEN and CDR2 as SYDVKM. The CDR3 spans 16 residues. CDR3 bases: TGTGCCAGCAGATTTTCCGGGACAGGAGTCCCCTACGAGCAGTACTTC. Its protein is CASRFSGTGVPYEQYF. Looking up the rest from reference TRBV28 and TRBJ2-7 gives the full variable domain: DVKVTQSSRYLVKRTGEKVFLECVQDMDHENMFWYRQDPGLGLRLIYFSYDVKMKEKGDIPEGYSVSREKKERFSLILESASTNQTSMYLCASRFSGTGVPYEQYFGPGTRLTVT.

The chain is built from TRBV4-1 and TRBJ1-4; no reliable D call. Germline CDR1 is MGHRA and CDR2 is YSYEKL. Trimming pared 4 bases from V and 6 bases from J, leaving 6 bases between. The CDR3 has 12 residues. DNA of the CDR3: TGCGCCAGCAGCCGCGGGGATGAAAAACTGTTTTTT. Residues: CASSRGDEKLFF.

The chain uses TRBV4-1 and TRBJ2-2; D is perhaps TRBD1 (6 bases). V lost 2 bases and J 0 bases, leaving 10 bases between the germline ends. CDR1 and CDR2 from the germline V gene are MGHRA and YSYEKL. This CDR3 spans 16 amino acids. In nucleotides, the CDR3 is TGCGCCAGCAGCCAACCAGGGACATCGAACACCGGGGAGCTGTTTTTT. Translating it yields CASSQPGTSNTGELFF.

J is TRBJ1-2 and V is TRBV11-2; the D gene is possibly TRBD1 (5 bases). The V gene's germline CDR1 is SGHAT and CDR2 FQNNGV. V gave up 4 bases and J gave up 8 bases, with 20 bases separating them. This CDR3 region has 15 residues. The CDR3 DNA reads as TGTGCCAGCAGCTCCCTCCAGGGACTGACGGGAGGCTACACCTTC. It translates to CASSSLQGLTGGYTF.

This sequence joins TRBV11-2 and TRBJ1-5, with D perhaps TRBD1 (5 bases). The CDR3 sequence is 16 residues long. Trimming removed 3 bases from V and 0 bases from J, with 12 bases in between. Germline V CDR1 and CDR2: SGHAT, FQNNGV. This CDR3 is CASSLGGLYSNQPQHF. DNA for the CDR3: TGTGCCAGCAGCTTGGGGGGACTTTATAGCAATCAGCCCCAGCATTTT.

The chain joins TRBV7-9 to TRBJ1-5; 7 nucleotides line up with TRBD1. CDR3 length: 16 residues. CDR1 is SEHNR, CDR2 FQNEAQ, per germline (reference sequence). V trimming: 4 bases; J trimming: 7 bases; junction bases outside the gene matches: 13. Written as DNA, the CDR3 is TGTGCCAGCAGCTCTTTAGACAGGGAACACGGGCAGCCCCAGCATTTT. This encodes CASSSLDREHGQPQHF.

The DNA for the CDR3 is TGTGCCAGCAGCTTATGGACAGGGGGCTTTGCTAATGAAAAACTGTTTTTT. As protein: CASSLWTGGFANEKLFF. This chain connects TRBV7-9 to TRBJ1-4; 11 bases are shared with TRBD1. J lost 3 bases, V lost 2 bases, and 5 bases had no gene match. The V gene's germline CDR1 is SEHNR and CDR2 FQNEAQ (reference sequence). This CDR3 is 17 amino acids long.

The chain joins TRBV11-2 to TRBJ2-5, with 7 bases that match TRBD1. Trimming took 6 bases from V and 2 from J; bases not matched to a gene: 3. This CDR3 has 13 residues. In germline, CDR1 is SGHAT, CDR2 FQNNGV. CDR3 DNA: TGTGCCAGCAGTTTGGGACAGCAAGAGACCCAGTACTTC. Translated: CASSLGQQETQYF.

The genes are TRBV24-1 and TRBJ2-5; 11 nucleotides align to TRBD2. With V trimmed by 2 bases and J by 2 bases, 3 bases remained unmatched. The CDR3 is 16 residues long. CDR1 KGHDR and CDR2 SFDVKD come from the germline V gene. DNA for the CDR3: TGTGCCACCAGTGATTGGGGACTAGCGGTGCAAGAGACCCAGTACTTC. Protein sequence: CATSDWGLAVQETQYF.

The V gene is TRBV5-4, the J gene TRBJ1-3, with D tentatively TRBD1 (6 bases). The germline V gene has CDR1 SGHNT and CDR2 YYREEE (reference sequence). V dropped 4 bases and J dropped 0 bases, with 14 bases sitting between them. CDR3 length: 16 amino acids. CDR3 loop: CASSPSGGLSGNTIYF. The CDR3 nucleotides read TGTGCCAGCAGCCCCTCGGGGGGCCTCTCTGGAAACACCATATATTTT.

The CDR3 bases are TGTGCCAGTAGAAGTCCCATCAAACCGAGGGAAAACTATGGCTACACCTTC. Amino acids: CASRSPIKPRENYGYTF. The chain joins TRBV19 to TRBJ1-2; D uncertain. This CDR3 contains 17 residues. V lost 6 bases to trimming and J lost 2 bases, with 22 bases between them. The germline CDR1 and CDR2 sequences are LNHDA and SQIVND (reference sequence).

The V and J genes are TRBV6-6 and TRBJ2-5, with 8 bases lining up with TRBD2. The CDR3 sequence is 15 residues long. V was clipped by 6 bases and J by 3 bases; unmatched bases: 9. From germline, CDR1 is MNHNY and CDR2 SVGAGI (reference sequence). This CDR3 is CASSPGKAGEETQYF. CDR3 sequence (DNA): TGTGCCAGCAGCCCCGGGAAAGCGGGAGAAGAGACCCAGTACTTC.

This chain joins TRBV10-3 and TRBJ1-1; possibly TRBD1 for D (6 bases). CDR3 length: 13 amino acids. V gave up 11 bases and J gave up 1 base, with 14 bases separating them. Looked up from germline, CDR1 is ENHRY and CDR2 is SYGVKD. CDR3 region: CASKGGTNTEAFF. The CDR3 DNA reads TGTGCCTCCAAGGGGGGGACGAACACTGAAGCTTTCTTT.

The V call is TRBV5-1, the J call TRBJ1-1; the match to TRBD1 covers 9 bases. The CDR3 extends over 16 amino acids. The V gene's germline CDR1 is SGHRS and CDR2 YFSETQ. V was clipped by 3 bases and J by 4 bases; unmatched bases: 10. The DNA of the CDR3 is TGCGCCAGCAGCTCAACGGATGGACAGGGGACCACTGAAGCTTTCTTT. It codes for CASSSTDGQGTTEAFF. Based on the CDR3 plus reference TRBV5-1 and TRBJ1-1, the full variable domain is KAGVTQTPRYLIKTRGQQVTLSCSPISGHRSVSWYQQTPGQGLQFLFEYFSETQRNKGNFPGRFSGRQFSNSRSEMNVSTLELGDSALYLCASSSTDGQGTTEAFFGQGTRLTVV.

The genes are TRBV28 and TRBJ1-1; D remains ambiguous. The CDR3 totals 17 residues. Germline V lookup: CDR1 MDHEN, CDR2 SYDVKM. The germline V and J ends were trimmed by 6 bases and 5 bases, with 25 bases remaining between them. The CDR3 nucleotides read TGTGCCAGCAGCCCTCCCCTTGTTAGGGCACGGGGAACTGAAGCTTTCTTT. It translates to CASSPPLVRARGTEAFF. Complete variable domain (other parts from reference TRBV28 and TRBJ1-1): DVKVTQSSRYLVKRTGEKVFLECVQDMDHENMFWYRQDPGLGLRLIYFSYDVKMKEKGDIPEGYSVSREKKERFSLILESASTNQTSMYLCASSPPLVRARGTEAFFGQGTRLTVV.

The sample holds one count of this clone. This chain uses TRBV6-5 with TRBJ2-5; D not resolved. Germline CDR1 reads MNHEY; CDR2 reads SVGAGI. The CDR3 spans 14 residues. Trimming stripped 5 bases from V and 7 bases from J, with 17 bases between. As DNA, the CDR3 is TGTGCCAGCAGTCCAATCGAGGCACTCCGGACCCAGTACTTC. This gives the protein CASSPIEALRTQYF.

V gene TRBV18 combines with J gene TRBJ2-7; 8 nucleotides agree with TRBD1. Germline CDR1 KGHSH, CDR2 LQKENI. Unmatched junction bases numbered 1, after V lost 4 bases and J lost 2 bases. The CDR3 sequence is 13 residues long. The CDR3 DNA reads TGTGCCAGCTCACAGGACAGGGCCTACGAGCAGTACTTC. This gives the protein CASSQDRAYEQYF.

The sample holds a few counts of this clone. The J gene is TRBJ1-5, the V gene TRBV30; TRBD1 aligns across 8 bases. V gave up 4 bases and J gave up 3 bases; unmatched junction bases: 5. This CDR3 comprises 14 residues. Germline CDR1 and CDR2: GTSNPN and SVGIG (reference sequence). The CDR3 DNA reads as TGTGCCTGGAAGGGACAGGTCCCCAATCAGCCCCAGCATTTT. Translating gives CAWKGQVPNQPQHF.

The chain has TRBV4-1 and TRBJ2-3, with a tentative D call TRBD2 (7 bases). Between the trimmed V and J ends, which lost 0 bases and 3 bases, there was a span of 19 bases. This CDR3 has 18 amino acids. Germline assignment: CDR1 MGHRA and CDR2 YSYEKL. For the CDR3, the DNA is TGCGCCAGCAGCCAAGATGGGGGCCGCGGGGGCCCGACAGATACGCAGTATTTT. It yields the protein CASSQDGGRGGPTDTQYF.

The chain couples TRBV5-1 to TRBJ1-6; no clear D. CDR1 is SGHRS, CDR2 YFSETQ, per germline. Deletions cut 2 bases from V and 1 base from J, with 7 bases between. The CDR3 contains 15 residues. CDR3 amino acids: CASSLSGSYNSPLHF. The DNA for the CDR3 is TGCGCCAGCAGCTTATCGGGGTCCTATAATTCACCCCTCCACTTT. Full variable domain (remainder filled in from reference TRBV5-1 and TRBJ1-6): KAGVTQTPRYLIKTRGQQVTLSCSPISGHRSVSWYQQTPGQGLQFLFEYFSETQRNKGNFPGRFSGRQFSNSRSEMNVSTLELGDSALYLCASSLSGSYNSPLHFGNGTRLTVT.

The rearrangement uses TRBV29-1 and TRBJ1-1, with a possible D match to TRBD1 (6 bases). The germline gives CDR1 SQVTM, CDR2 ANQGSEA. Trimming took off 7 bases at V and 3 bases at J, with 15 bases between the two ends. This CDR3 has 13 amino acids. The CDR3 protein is CSALTQGYTEAFF. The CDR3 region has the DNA TGCAGCGCCTTAACCCAGGGGTACACTGAAGCTTTCTTT.

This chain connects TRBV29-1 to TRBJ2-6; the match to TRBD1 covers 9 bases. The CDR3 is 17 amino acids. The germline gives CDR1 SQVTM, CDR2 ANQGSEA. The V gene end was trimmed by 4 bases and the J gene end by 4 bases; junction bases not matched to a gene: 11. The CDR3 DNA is TGCAGCGTTGCCGGGACAGGGATCCCTGGGGGGGCCAACGTCCTGACTTTC. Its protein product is CSVAGTGIPGGANVLTF.

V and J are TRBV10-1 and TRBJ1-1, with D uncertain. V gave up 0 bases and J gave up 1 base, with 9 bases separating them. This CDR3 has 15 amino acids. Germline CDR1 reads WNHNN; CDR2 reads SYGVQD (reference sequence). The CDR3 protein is CASSESMEGNTEAFF. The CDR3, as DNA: TGCGCCAGCAGTGAGTCGATGGAGGGGAACACTGAAGCTTTCTTT.

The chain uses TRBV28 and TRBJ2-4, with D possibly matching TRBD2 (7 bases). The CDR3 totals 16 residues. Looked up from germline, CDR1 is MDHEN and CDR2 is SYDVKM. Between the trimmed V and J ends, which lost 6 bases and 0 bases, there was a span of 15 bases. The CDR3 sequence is CASSQGGALAKNIQYF. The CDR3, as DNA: TGTGCCAGCAGCCAAGGGGGGGCTCTAGCCAAAAACATTCAGTACTTC.

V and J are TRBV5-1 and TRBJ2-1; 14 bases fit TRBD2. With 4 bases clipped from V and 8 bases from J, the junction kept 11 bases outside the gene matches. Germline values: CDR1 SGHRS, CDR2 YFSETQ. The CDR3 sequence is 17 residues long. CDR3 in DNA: TGCGCCAGCAGCACGGGACTAGCGGGAGCTACGGTTCATGAGCAGTTCTTC. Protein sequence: CASSTGLAGATVHEQFF.